The clone carrying this T cell receptor (beta chain) has just one count. Its antigen remains unknown. Trimming stripped 10 bases from V and 5 bases from J, with 14 bases between. There are 12 residues in the CDR3. Looked up from germline, CDR1 is SNHLY and CDR2 is FYNNEI. This sample is part of a study of OX40 agonist ivuxolimab in advanced cancers. Autoimmune disease history or systemic immunosuppression meant exclusion. Clones were sequenced by immunoSEQ multiplex PCR, and TCRdb holds only the in-frame ones, with some missing. The sample lists some 86,000 clones, about 90% seen once, with around 0.33% in the top ten. Overall study findings and caveats: Certain nonresponders additionally had low normalized T-cell clonal expansion.

The rearrangement uses TRBV2 and TRBJ2-5; D might be TRBD2 (5 bases). The sequence derives from an adult with an advanced solid tumor such as melanoma, head and neck, liver or kidney cancer. Specimen: CD4+ or CD8+ T cells sorted from blood, collected in a trial of the OX40 agonist ivuxolimab. CDR3 nucleotides: TGTGCCATCGCGGGCGGTCCGGAGACCCAGTACTTC. Protein product: CAIAGGPETQYF.